These 4 T cell receptor beta chains came from one sample sequenced in a study. Tregs were sorted as CD4+CD25+CD127-/low cells. TCRdb fed the 5' RACE reads into MiXCR, producing one record per CDR3 protein. The top ten clones hold 2.5% to 4% of a sample with roughly 57,000 distinct CDR3 sequences, less than 25% of them seen once. Sequencing used tumor-infiltrating Tregs sorted from the breast tumor. The receptors were sampled from a female donor with breast cancer.

This clonotype has ten or more counts. The chain joins TRBV12-3 or TRBV12-4 to TRBJ1-5; D call uncertain. Trimming stripped 3 bases from V and 0 bases from J, with 6 bases between. The CDR3 loop spans 14 amino acids. CDR3: CASSFSGSNQPQHF. CDR3 DNA: TGTGCCAGCAGTTTCTCGGGTAGCAATCAGCCCCAGCATTTT.

This clonotype has a handful of counts. V and J are TRBV20-1 and TRBJ2-3; 8 bases align to TRBD2. Germline-derived CDR1 and CDR2 are DFQATT and SNEGSKA (reference sequence). Trimming at V came to 5 bases and at J to 3 bases, leaving 13 bases not matched to a gene. This CDR3 spans 16 amino acids. The CDR3 bases are TGCAGTGCTGAAGCGGGAGAAGGGTGGTCTACAGATACGCAGTATTTT. Protein product: CSAEAGEGWSTDTQYF.

This clonotype was seen more than once but under ten times. The junction departs from germline at one end; a sequencing error may be responsible. The chain combines TRBV7-2 with TRBJ2-5, with 7 bases that match TRBD1. Germline assignment: CDR1 SGHTA and CDR2 FQGNSA. This CDR3 contains 14 residues. This chain's CDR3 is CASLHTGAGETQYF. As DNA, the CDR3 is TGCGCCAGCCTACACACAGGGGCTGGGGAGACCCAGTACTTC.

The rearrangement uses TRBV7-8 and TRBJ1-5; 8 positions agree with TRBD1. Germline V gene lookup returns CDR1 SGHVS and CDR2 FQNEAQ. V lost 6 bases and J lost 4; bases outside the gene matches: 5. This CDR3 spans 14 amino acids. CDR3 sequence (DNA): TGTGCCAGCAGTTCAGGGGGCTGGAATCAGCCCCAGCATTTT. Its protein is CASSSGGWNQPQHF.